This TCR beta chain is from a study of long-term antiretroviral therapy in people with HIV. CDR3 length equals 13 residues. Trimming at V came to 8 bases and at J to 3 bases, leaving 6 bases not matched to a gene. CDR1 is MGHDK and CDR2 is SYGVNS in the germline V gene. At survey level, the immunoSEQ assay was run in its v3.0 version. Sequencing was performed with immunoSEQ multiplex PCR; in TCRdb, only in-frame clones are kept and a portion is missing. Of around 13,000 clones listed, 88% are singletons. This TCR came from a woman between 40 and 50 years old with HIV. Source: unsorted PBMCs, taken 2.1 years after starting antiretroviral therapy. This rearrangement joins TRBV25-1 to TRBJ2-5, with 7 bases matching TRBD1. CDR3 sequence reads: CASLPGTEETQYF. As DNA, the CDR3 is TGTGCCAGCCTCCCAGGGACAGAAGAGACCCAGTACTTC.